These 19 T cell receptor beta chains share one sample of origin, sequenced in a study of shared clonotypes between healthy human individuals. Assay: immunoSEQ multiplex PCR; the TCRdb copy retains only in-frame clones and omits some. Of under 750,000 clones in the sample, roughly two thirds were seen once. Sequenced: memory CD4+ T cells sorted from blood. Subset defined: CD45RA-negative fraction. The receptors come from a woman in her twenties or thirties in good health.

The J gene is TRBJ1-1, the V gene TRBV7-2; D call uncertain. Germline CDR1 reads SGHTA; CDR2 reads FQGNSA. Trimming stripped 3 bases from V and 0 bases from J, with 8 bases between. The CDR3 extends over 14 amino acids. CDR3 nucleotide sequence: TGTGCCAGCAGCTTGATAAGGATGAACACTGAAGCTTTCTTT. This sequence encodes CASSLIRMNTEAFF.

The table lists this clone with a count of one. The gene calls are TRBV7-2 and TRBJ2-7, with TRBD2 identical over 12 bases. From germline, CDR1 is SGHTA and CDR2 FQGNSA. This CDR3 region has 16 residues. The ends lost 3 bases at V and 3 bases at J; junction bases unmatched: 6. For the CDR3, the DNA is TGTGCCAGCAGCTTGGGACTAGCGGGTGATCTCTACGAGCAGTACTTC. Protein product: CASSLGLAGDLYEQYF.

V is TRBV5-1 and J is TRBJ2-5; D is unclear. V was shortened by 4 bases and J by 3 bases, with 4 bases between the two germline ends. The germline gives CDR1 SGHRS, CDR2 YFSETQ. There are 11 residues in the CDR3. The CDR3, as DNA: TGCGCCAGCAGCGAGGAAGAGACCCAGTACTTC. Residues: CASSEEETQYF.

This clone showed up just a few times. V usage is TRBV11-2 and J usage is TRBJ1-5; the match to TRBD1 covers 7 bases. The CDR3 length is 14 residues. Trimming removed 5 bases from V and 3 bases from J; junction bases left unmatched: 4. Germline V gene sequence: CDR1 SGHAT, CDR2 FQNNGV. The CDR3 nucleotides are TGTGCCAGCAGCCCAGACAGGGCCAATCAGCCCCAGCATTTT. This gives the protein CASSPDRANQPQHF.

This clone was recorded a few times. This rearrangement joins TRBV5-1 to TRBJ1-5, with 7 bases fitting TRBD1. CDR1 and CDR2 from the germline V gene are SGHRS and YFSETQ. There are 14 residues in the CDR3. The V segment lost 4 bases and the J segment 2 bases; nucleotides outside the gene matches: 3. The CDR3: CASSIGGGNQPQHF. DNA of the CDR3: TGCGCCAGCAGCATAGGGGGCGGCAATCAGCCCCAGCATTTT.

This chain connects TRBV20-1 to TRBJ1-1; no clear D. Germline CDR1 and CDR2: DFQATT and SNEGSKA (reference sequence). Between the trimmed V and J ends, which lost 3 bases and 11 bases, there was a span of 13 bases. This CDR3 region has 11 residues. The CDR3 sequence is CSASDSALAFF. The DNA for the CDR3 is TGCAGTGCTAGCGACTCGGCTCTGGCTTTCTTT.

This clone was observed a single time. The V and J genes are TRBV15 and TRBJ2-1, with D maybe TRBD1 (5 bases). The CDR3 extends over 14 amino acids. CDR1 is LNHNV and CDR2 is YYDKDF in the germline V gene (reference sequence). Trimming stripped 4 bases from V and 4 bases from J, with 11 bases between. The CDR3 nucleotides read TGTGCCACCAGCATCGATGACAGTTACAATGAGCAGTTCTTC. This codes for CATSIDDSYNEQFF.

The chain combines TRBV7-3 with TRBJ1-1; TRBD1 matches 9 bases. The V segment lost 5 bases and the J segment 4 bases; nucleotides outside the gene matches: 8. The CDR3 runs to 15 residues. Germline V gene data show CDR1 as SGHTA and CDR2 as FQGTGA. The CDR3 DNA sequence: TGTGCCAGCAGCACACAGGGGGCGGGTAGCACTGAAGCTTTCTTT. Amino acids: CASSTQGAGSTEAFF.

The CDR3: CASHSGHSTQYF. CDR3 coding DNA: TGTGCCTCTCACTCGGGGCATTCGACCCAGTACTTC. The chain recombines TRBV28 with TRBJ2-5, with D possibly being TRBD1 or TRBD2 (5 bases each). Trimming cost V 11 bases and J 7 bases, with 17 bases left between them. The CDR3 is made up of 12 amino acids. Germline V lookup: CDR1 MDHEN, CDR2 SYDVKM.

The chain joins TRBV19 to TRBJ2-2, with a tentative D call TRBD1 (6 bases). The CDR3 consists of 14 residues. The germline CDR1 and CDR2 sequences are LNHDA and SQIVND (reference sequence). V lost 5 bases and J lost 3, with 10 bases in between. Here the CDR3 reads CASSPWTDTGELFF. CDR3 in DNA: TGTGCCAGTAGTCCATGGACAGACACCGGGGAGCTGTTTTTT.

This clone was observed a single time. V usage is TRBV5-4 and J usage is TRBJ2-1; D gene uncertain. Germline loops: CDR1 SGHNT, CDR2 YYREEE (reference sequence). The V end lost 3 bases, the J end lost 6 bases, and 10 bases lay between the germline ends. CDR3 length: 13 amino acids. In DNA form, the CDR3 reads TGTGCCAGCAGCTGGATGGCTAGCAATGAGCAGTTCTTC. Its protein is CASSWMASNEQFF.

V usage is TRBV30 and J usage is TRBJ2-7; TRBD2 agrees at 11 bases. V lost 3 bases, J lost 4 bases, and 5 bases stayed unmatched. The CDR3 loop spans 14 amino acids. Germline V gives CDR1 GTSNPN, CDR2 SVGIG (reference sequence). This CDR3 reads CAWRTSGSLYEQYF. CDR3 DNA sequence: TGTGCCTGGAGAACTAGCGGGAGTCTTTACGAGCAGTACTTC.

J is TRBJ1-1 and V is TRBV7-2, with D uncertain. The CDR3 has 15 residues. V was clipped by 1 base and J by 3 bases, with 12 bases between them. CDR1 SGHTA and CDR2 FQGNSA come from the germline V gene. CDR3 loop: CASSLDFSRHTEAFF. Here the CDR3 DNA reads TGTGCCAGCAGCTTAGATTTTAGTAGGCACACTGAAGCTTTCTTT.

The chain couples TRBV21-1 to TRBJ1-1; TRBD1 is the table's D call and was not checked against the DNA. TRBV21-1 corresponds to a pseudogene. The CDR3 spans 16 residues. Written as DNA, the CDR3 is TGTGCCAGCAGCCCCTACTACAGGGGGCGATTCACTGAAGCTTTCTTT. It translates to CASSPYYRGRFTEAFF.

The chain links TRBV4-2 to TRBJ2-1, with TRBD2 matching over 14 bases. Germline CDR1 and CDR2: LGHNA and YNFKEQ. There are 16 residues in the CDR3. V gave up 0 bases and J gave up 9 bases; unmatched junction bases: 4. The chain's CDR3 is CASSQDSGLAGGEQFF. The CDR3, as DNA: TGTGCCAGCAGCCAAGATTCCGGACTAGCGGGAGGTGAGCAGTTCTTC.

This rearrangement joins TRBV11-2 to TRBJ2-5, with 14 nucleotides matching TRBD2. This CDR3 comprises 17 residues. With V trimmed by 5 bases and J by 4 bases, 9 bases remained unmatched. CDR1 is SGHAT, CDR2 FQNNGV, per germline. CDR3 sequence (DNA): TGTGCCAGCAGCCCCCGGACAGGGACTAGCGGGAGAGAGACCCAGTACTTC. Translated, it gives CASSPRTGTSGRETQYF.

The V and J genes are TRBV27 and TRBJ1-1; D is possibly TRBD1 (6 bases). This CDR3 region has 13 residues. Germline-derived CDR1 and CDR2 are MNHEY and SMNVEV (reference sequence). The CDR3 nucleotides read TGTGCATCGACCAGGGGCGGGGGGACTGAAGCTTTCTTT. Translation: CASTRGGGTEAFF.

The genes are TRBV5-6 and TRBJ2-3; weak D call: TRBD2 (7 bases). Between the trimmed V and J ends, which lost 4 bases and 14 bases, there was a span of 20 bases. This CDR3 has 13 amino acids. Germline CDR1 SGHDT, CDR2 YYEEEE. The CDR3 DNA sequence: TGTGCCAGCAGCCTCAGCTGGGGGGGGCGTATGTATTTT. Amino acid sequence: CASSLSWGGRMYF.

J is TRBJ2-5 and V is TRBV20-1; D is unclear. The V and J ends lost 6 bases and 3 bases respectively, with 8 bases between them. The CDR3 totals 11 residues. Germline lookup yields CDR1 DFQATT and CDR2 SNEGSKA (reference sequence). The CDR3 sequence: CSAGGKETQYF. The CDR3 DNA reads as TGCAGTGCGGGCGGCAAAGAGACCCAGTACTTC.